Detailed here is one TCR beta chain. No antigen is known for it. These data belong to a study of T-cell memory formation after mild COVID-19. Whole-study context: TCR clusters largely stayed donor specific.

TCRdb used MiXCR to reprocess the 5' RACE reads, holding one entry per CDR3 protein. The table shows roughly 450,000 distinct CDR3 sequences, with about 20% occurring only once. Notes on the study in general: Clones that got smaller from day 15 to 85 had even CD4/CD8, while clones growing later tipped toward CD4+.

The CDR3 covers 17 residues. Sequencing was carried out using PBMCs or a T cell subset sorted from them (not recorded which). The receptor was derived from an adult woman who had mild COVID-19 (a few samples of this study predate the infection). Cell type and time point are not known. This chain joins TRBV21-1 and TRBJ2-3; the table's D call, TRBD1, was not checked against the DNA. TRBV21-1 is given as a pseudogene. CDR3 protein: CASSKYRDSHWIDTQYF. The CDR3 bases are TGTGCCAGCAGCAAATACCGGGACAGTCATTGGATAGATACGCAGTATTTT.